The source of this T cell receptor beta chain is a study of blood T cells in healthy people across ages. Overall study results and limits: Naive T cell percentage by flow cytometry tracked strongly with beta diversity.

CDR1 and CDR2 (germline): SGHTA, FQGNSA. The CDR3 covers 15 residues. The V and J ends lost 5 bases and 6 bases, in that order; junction bases with no gene match: 10. This clonotype has only a few counts. What it binds is unknown. A second PCR of 7 to 11 cycles used a sample-barcoded 5' primer and a J-beta primer mix. TCRdb reprocessed the 5' RACE reads via MiXCR and lists one record per CDR3 protein. The sample has 1.5 million to 2 million distinct CDR3 sequences, approximately 50% seen once; the top ten hold approximately 2.1%. The clonotype comes from a middle-aged woman in good health. The V gene is TRBV7-2, the J gene TRBJ2-7; 10 bases are a match to TRBD2. What was sequenced was blood. The CDR3 DNA is TGTGCCAGCAGCCTGAGCGGGGGGGGAATAAGCGAGCAGTACTTC. Its protein product is CASSLSGGGISEQYF.